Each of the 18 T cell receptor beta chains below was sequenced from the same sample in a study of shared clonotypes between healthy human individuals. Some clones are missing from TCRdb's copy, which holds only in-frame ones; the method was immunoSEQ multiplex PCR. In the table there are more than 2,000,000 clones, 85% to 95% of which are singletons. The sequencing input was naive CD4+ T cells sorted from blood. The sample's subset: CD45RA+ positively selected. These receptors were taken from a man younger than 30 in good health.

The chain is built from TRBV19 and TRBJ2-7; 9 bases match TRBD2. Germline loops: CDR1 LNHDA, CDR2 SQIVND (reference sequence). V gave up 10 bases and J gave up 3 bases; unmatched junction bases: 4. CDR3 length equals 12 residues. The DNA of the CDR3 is TGTGCCAATTGTAGCGGGAGCTACGAGCAGTACTTC. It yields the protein CANCSGSYEQYF.

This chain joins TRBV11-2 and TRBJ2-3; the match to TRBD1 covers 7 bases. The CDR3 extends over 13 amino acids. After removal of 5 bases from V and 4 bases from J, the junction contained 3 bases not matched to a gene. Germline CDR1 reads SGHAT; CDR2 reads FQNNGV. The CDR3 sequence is CASSTQGADTQYF. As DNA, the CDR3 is TGTGCCAGCAGCACTCAGGGGGCAGATACGCAGTATTTT.

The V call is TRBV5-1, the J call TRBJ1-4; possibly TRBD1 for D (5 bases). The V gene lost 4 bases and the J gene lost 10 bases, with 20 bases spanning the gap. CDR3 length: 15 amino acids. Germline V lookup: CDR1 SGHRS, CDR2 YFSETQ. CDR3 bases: TGCGCCAGCAGCCAAGAAGGGGAAGGCCCAGGAAAACTGTTTTTT. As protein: CASSQEGEGPGKLFF.

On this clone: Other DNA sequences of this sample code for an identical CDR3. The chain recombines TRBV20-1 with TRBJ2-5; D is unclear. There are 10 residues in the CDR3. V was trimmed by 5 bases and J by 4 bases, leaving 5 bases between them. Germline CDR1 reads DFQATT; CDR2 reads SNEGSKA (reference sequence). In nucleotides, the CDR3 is TGCAGTGCTCTTCGAGAGACCCAGTACTTC. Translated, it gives CSALRETQYF.

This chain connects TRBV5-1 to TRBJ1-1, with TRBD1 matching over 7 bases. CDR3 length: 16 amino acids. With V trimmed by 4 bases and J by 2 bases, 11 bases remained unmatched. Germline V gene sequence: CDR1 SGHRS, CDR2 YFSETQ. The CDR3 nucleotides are TGCGCCAGCAGCGGGGTGGGAGGGGGCCATAACACTGAAGCTTTCTTT. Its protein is CASSGVGGGHNTEAFF.

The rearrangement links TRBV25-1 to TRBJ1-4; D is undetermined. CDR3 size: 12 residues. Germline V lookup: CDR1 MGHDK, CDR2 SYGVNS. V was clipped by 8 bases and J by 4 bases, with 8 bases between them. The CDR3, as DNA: TGTGCCAGCCGGGATAGTAATGAAAAACTGTTTTTT. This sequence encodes CASRDSNEKLFF.

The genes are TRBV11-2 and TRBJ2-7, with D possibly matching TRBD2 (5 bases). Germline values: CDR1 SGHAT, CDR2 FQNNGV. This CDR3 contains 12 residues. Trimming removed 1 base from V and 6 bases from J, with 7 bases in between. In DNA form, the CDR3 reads TGTGCCAGCAGCTTAGTTCGGGGCGAGCAGTACTTC. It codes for CASSLVRGEQYF.

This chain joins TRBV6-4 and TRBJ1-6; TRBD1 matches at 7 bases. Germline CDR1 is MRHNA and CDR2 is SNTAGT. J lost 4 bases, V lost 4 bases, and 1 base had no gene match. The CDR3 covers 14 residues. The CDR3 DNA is TGTGCCAGCAGTGCGGGACAGTATAATTCACCCCTCCACTTT. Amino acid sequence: CASSAGQYNSPLHF.

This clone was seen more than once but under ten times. In nucleotides, the CDR3 is TGTGCCAGTAGCGATACAGGGCTCAGCAATCAGCCCCAGCATTTT. It codes for CASSDTGLSNQPQHF. The chain has TRBV19 and TRBJ1-5; D possibly corresponds to TRBD1 (6 bases). The V gene's germline CDR1 is LNHDA and CDR2 SQIVND (reference sequence). V lost 6 bases to trimming and J lost 1 base, with 13 bases between them. This CDR3 contains 15 residues. The complete variable domain, with remaining parts taken from reference TRBV19 and TRBJ1-5, reads DGGITQSPKYLFRKEGQNVTLSCEQNLNHDAMYWYRQDPGQGLRLIYYSQIVNDFQKGDIAEGYSVSREKKESFPLTVTSAQKNPTAFYLCASSDTGLSNQPQHFGDGTRLSIL.

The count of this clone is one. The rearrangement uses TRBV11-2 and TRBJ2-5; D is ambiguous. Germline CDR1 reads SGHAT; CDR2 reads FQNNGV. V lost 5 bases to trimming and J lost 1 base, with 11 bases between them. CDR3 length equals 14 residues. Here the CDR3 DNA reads TGTGCCAGCAGCATCTCGGGCCTCCAAGAGACCCAGTACTTC. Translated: CASSISGLQETQYF.

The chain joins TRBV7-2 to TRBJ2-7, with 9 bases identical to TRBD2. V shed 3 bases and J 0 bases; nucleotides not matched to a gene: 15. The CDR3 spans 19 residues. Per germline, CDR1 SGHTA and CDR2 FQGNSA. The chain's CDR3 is CASSFPGTSSQRYSYEQYF. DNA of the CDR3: TGTGCCAGCAGCTTTCCCGGGACTAGCTCGCAACGATACTCCTACGAGCAGTACTTC.

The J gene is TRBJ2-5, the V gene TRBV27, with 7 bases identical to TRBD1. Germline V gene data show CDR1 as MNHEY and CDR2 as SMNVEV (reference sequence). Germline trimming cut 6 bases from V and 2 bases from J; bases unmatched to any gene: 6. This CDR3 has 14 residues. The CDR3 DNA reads TGTGCCAGCAGCCGTACAGGGGATCAAGAGACCCAGTACTTC. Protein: CASSRTGDQETQYF.

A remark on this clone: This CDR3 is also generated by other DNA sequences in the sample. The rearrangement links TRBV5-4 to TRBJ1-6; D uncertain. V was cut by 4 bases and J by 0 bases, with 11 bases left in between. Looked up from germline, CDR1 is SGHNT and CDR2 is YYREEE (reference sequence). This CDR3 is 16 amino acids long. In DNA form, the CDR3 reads TGTGCCAGCAGCCTTGACCGGAGCTCCTATAATTCACCCCTCCACTTT. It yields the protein CASSLDRSSYNSPLHF.

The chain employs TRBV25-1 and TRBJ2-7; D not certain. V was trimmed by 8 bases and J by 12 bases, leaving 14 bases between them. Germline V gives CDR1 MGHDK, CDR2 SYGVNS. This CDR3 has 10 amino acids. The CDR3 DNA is TGTGCCAGCGGTCGCGGAGAGTTGTACTTC. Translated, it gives CASGRGELYF.

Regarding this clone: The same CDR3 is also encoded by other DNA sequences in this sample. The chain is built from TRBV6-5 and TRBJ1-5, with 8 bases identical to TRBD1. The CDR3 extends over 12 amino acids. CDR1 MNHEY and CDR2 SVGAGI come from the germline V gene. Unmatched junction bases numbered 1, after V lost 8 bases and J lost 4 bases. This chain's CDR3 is CASRTGNQPQHF. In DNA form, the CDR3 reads TGTGCCAGCCGGACAGGGAATCAGCCCCAGCATTTT.

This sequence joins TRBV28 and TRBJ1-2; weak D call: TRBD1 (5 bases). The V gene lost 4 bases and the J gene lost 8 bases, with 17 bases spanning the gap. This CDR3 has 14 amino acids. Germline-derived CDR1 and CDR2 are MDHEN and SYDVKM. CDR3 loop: CASSSPAGQEGYTF. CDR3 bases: TGTGCCAGCAGTTCCCCGGCGGGGCAGGAGGGCTACACCTTC.

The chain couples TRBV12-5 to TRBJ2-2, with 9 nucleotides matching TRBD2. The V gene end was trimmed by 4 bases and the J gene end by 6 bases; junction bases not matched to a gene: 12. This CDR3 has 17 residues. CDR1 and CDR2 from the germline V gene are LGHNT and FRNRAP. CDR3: CASGWGTSKGYAGELFF. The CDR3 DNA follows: TGTGCTAGTGGTTGGGGGACTAGCAAGGGGTACGCCGGGGAGCTGTTTTTT.

In nucleotides, the CDR3 is TGTGCCAGCAGCCCGACGACAGGCCTAAATTCACCCCTCCACTTT. Translating gives CASSPTTGLNSPLHF. The chain couples TRBV7-9 to TRBJ1-6; D might be TRBD1 (6 bases). Trimming removed 5 bases from V and 7 bases from J, with 15 bases in between. CDR3 length: 15 amino acids. The V gene's germline CDR1 is SEHNR and CDR2 FQNEAQ (reference sequence).